Listed here are 30 T cell receptor beta chains from one sample, sequenced in a study of blood T cell repertoires in COVID-19. TCRdb keeps only in-frame clones here, not all; method: immunoSEQ multiplex PCR. Of about 370,000 clones listed, roughly 90% are singletons. The sample taken for sequencing was PBMCs or T cells enriched from blood (not recorded which). All receptors come from a woman under 40 who had recovered from COVID-19.

The chain has TRBV30 and TRBJ1-1, with D possibly being TRBD1 (5 bases). Germline assignment: CDR1 GTSNPN and CDR2 SVGIG (reference sequence). Trimming left V 6 bases short and J 0 bases short, with 17 bases between. CDR3 length: 15 amino acids. CDR3 sequence: CACWRGRVMNTEAFF. CDR3 DNA: TGTGCCTGCTGGAGGGGACGGGTAATGAACACTGAAGCTTTCTTT.

In this sample, this clone turned up a few times. This rearrangement joins TRBV7-2 to TRBJ2-1; 7 bases align to TRBD2. This CDR3 contains 16 residues. V lost 5 bases and J lost 7; bases outside the gene matches: 14. Per germline, CDR1 SGHTA and CDR2 FQGNSA. CDR3 residues: CASSPQPGGNGNEQFF. CDR3 coding DNA: TGTGCCAGCAGCCCTCAACCGGGGGGTAACGGGAATGAGCAGTTCTTC.

V is TRBV5-1 and J is TRBJ2-7; D might be TRBD1 (6 bases). The germline V and J ends were trimmed by 0 bases and 12 bases, with 13 bases remaining between them. Germline assignment: CDR1 SGHRS and CDR2 YFSETQ. The length of the CDR3 is 12 residues. CDR3 in DNA: TGCGCCAGCAGCTTGGAAAGGGGGTCCTGGTACTTC. This sequence encodes CASSLERGSWYF.

The J gene is TRBJ1-2, the V gene TRBV27, with 10 bases identical to TRBD1. CDR3 length: 18 residues. The trim removed 3 bases at V and 3 bases at J, leaving 13 bases unmatched. The germline V gene encodes CDR1 MNHEY and CDR2 SMNVEV (reference sequence). The CDR3 protein is CASSFLGQGENRDYGYTF. The CDR3 DNA follows: TGTGCCAGCAGTTTCCTCGGACAGGGGGAAAATCGCGACTATGGCTACACCTTC.

This chain links TRBV29-1 with TRBJ2-7; D unresolved. This CDR3 comprises 12 residues. V lost 6 bases and J lost 2, with 11 bases in between. Germline V gene sequence: CDR1 SQVTM, CDR2 ANQGSEA. For the CDR3, the DNA is TGCAGCGTCACCAGTTTCGCCTACGAGCAGTACTTC. It codes for CSVTSFAYEQYF.

The chain uses TRBV24-1 and TRBJ2-2; D is ambiguous. Between the trimmed V and J ends, which lost 4 bases and 7 bases, there was a span of 9 bases. Germline V lookup: CDR1 KGHDR, CDR2 SFDVKD. The CDR3 spans 13 residues. DNA of the CDR3: TGTGCCACCAGTGACTGGGCCGGCGGGGAGCTGTTTTTT. It yields the protein CATSDWAGGELFF.

V is TRBV29-1 and J is TRBJ2-1; TRBD2 is a possible D gene (5 bases). Trimming removed 3 bases from V and 9 bases from J, with 9 bases in between. The germline gives CDR1 SQVTM, CDR2 ANQGSEA. The CDR3 runs 11 residues. The DNA for the CDR3 is TGCAGCGTTGAGGAAGGAGGTGAGCAGTTCTTC. This encodes CSVEEGGEQFF.

V and J are TRBV21-1 and TRBJ1-5. TRBV21-1 constitutes a pseudogene. The CDR3 contains 15 residues. CDR3 nucleotides: TGTGCCAGCAGCCCCAGTCGGCCGGGGGGTCAGCCCCAGCATTTT. The encoded protein is CASSPSRPGGQPQHF.

The chain is built from TRBV30 and TRBJ2-5; TRBD2 matches 8 bases. The germline CDR1 and CDR2 sequences are GTSNPN and SVGIG (reference sequence). Trimming took 0 bases from V and 1 from J; bases not matched to a gene: 10. The CDR3 loop spans 17 amino acids. CDR3 nucleotides: TGTGCCTGGAGTGTGACTGGCGGGGGGAGACTCCAAGAGACCCAGTACTTC. Translation gives CAWSVTGGGRLQETQYF.

The rearrangement uses TRBV7-2 and TRBJ1-1, with D possibly matching TRBD1 (6 bases). This CDR3 contains 14 residues. Trimming stripped 0 bases from V and 8 bases from J, with 13 bases between. Looked up from germline, CDR1 is SGHTA and CDR2 is FQGNSA. The CDR3 DNA is TGTGCCAGCAGCTTAGCGCCAGGGGCCAGGGAAGCTTTCTTT. Amino acid sequence: CASSLAPGAREAFF.

The chain carries TRBV2 and TRBJ2-2; weak D call: TRBD1 (6 bases). Trimming removed 5 bases from V and 7 bases from J, with 11 bases in between. Germline loops: CDR1 SNHLY, CDR2 FYNNEI. The CDR3 loop spans 13 amino acids. The CDR3 bases are TGTGCCAGCAGTCCTGAACAGGGCGGGGAGCTGTTTTTT. Its translation is CASSPEQGGELFF.

The chain recombines TRBV5-1 with TRBJ1-1; D is possibly TRBD1 (5 bases). Germline CDR1 and CDR2: SGHRS and YFSETQ. Between the trimmed V and J ends, which lost 0 bases and 7 bases, there was a span of 7 bases. This CDR3 has 12 residues. This CDR3 is CASSLEGLEAFF. In DNA, the CDR3 is TGCGCCAGCAGCTTGGAGGGGCTTGAAGCTTTCTTT.

The rearrangement joins TRBV6-6 to TRBJ1-5, with D unresolved. V lost 2 bases and J lost 6, with 17 bases in between. This CDR3 spans 16 amino acids. Germline V lookup: CDR1 MNHNY, CDR2 SVGAGI (reference sequence). CDR3 DNA sequence: TGTGCCAGCAGTTACAAGGGCGAGGGCAACGGTCAGCCCCAGCATTTT. Its protein is CASSYKGEGNGQPQHF.

This sequence joins TRBV7-9 and TRBJ2-1; 10 positions agree with TRBD2. V was clipped by 4 bases and J by 6 bases; unmatched bases: 6. The CDR3 length is 15 residues. Germline assignment: CDR1 SEHNR and CDR2 FQNEAQ (reference sequence). CDR3 DNA: TGTGCCAGCAGCTCAGCGGGAGGGGATGGCAATGAGCAGTTCTTC. Amino acids: CASSSAGGDGNEQFF.

J is TRBJ2-7 and V is TRBV18; 9 bases are a match to TRBD2. V trimming: 3 bases; J trimming: 3 bases; junction bases outside the gene matches: 3. This CDR3 comprises 14 residues. Looked up from germline, CDR1 is KGHSH and CDR2 is LQKENI. This CDR3 reads CASSPSGSVYEQYF. CDR3 bases: TGTGCCAGCTCACCTAGCGGGAGTGTCTACGAGCAGTACTTC.

The rearrangement joins TRBV16 to TRBJ1-1, with D unresolved. CDR3 size: 13 residues. CDR1 KGHSY and CDR2 FQNENV come from the germline V gene. Trimming took 1 base from V and 1 from J, leaving 4 bases between them. The CDR3 coding sequence is TGTGCCAGCAGCCAATATAAGAACACTGAAGCTTTCTTT. Protein product: CASSQYKNTEAFF.

V and J are TRBV6-6 and TRBJ1-5; 10 positions match TRBD1. The CDR3 totals 21 residues. Germline CDR1 reads MNHNY; CDR2 reads SVGAGI (reference sequence). V was clipped by 5 bases and J by 0 bases; unmatched bases: 19. The CDR3 reads CASSRPGTGVFRVNSNQPQHF. In DNA, the CDR3 is TGTGCCAGCAGTCGTCCCGGGACAGGGGTTTTCCGGGTAAATAGCAATCAGCCCCAGCATTTT.

This chain connects TRBV5-4 to TRBJ2-2, with a possible D match to TRBD1 (7 bases). With 4 bases removed from V and 4 bases from J, the gap between germline ends came to 26 bases. There are 19 residues in the CDR3. Germline V gene sequence: CDR1 SGHNT, CDR2 YYREEE (reference sequence). The CDR3 coding sequence is TGTGCCAGCAGCCGGTCAGATCTGGTAAGACAGGGAGGCACCGGGGAGCTGTTTTTT. This gives the protein CASSRSDLVRQGGTGELFF.

The chain combines TRBV9 with TRBJ1-2, with 10 bases lining up with TRBD1. Germline trimming cut 4 bases from V and 2 bases from J; bases unmatched to any gene: 8. Looked up from germline, CDR1 is SGDLS and CDR2 is YYNGEE. The CDR3 totals 16 residues. The CDR3 protein is CASSPTGTGDNYGYTF. The CDR3 DNA is TGTGCCAGCAGCCCCACCGGGACAGGGGACAACTATGGCTACACCTTC.

The genes are TRBV7-9 and TRBJ1-2; D is perhaps TRBD1 (6 bases). Germline V gene sequence: CDR1 SEHNR, CDR2 FQNEAQ (reference sequence). V lost 7 bases to trimming and J lost 3 bases, with 15 bases between them. The CDR3 is 14 amino acids. In nucleotides, the CDR3 is TGTGCCAGCACTCGGACAGATAGGCACTATGGCTACACCTTC. Its protein product is CASTRTDRHYGYTF.

This clone was counted a single time. The CDR3 nucleotides read TGTGCCAGCAGCGTAGATTTATCAATGGGACTCTCAGAGACCCAGTACTTC. Translation: CASSVDLSMGLSETQYF. The J gene is TRBJ2-5, the V gene TRBV9; the D gene is possibly TRBD2 (6 bases). Deletions cut 0 bases from V and 4 bases from J, with 19 bases between. The CDR3 length is 17 residues. Germline CDR1 is SGDLS and CDR2 is YYNGEE.

The gene calls are TRBV20-1 and TRBJ1-3, with D hard to call. CDR3 length: 13 amino acids. Looked up from germline, CDR1 is DFQATT and CDR2 is SNEGSKA (reference sequence). Trimming removed 3 bases from V and 3 bases from J, with 9 bases in between. In DNA, the CDR3 is TGCAGTGCTAGTGCTTCTTATGGAAACACCATATATTTT. The encoded protein is CSASASYGNTIYF.

The chain links TRBV9 to TRBJ2-3; 11 bases fit TRBD2. Trimming at V came to 4 bases and at J to 4 bases, leaving 5 bases not matched to a gene. Germline loops: CDR1 SGDLS, CDR2 YYNGEE. The CDR3 totals 15 residues. The CDR3 bases are TGTGCCAGCAGCCTAGCGGGAGGCGTCCCAGATACGCAGTATTTT. It yields the protein CASSLAGGVPDTQYF.

V and J are TRBV28 and TRBJ1-5; 8 bases line up with TRBD1. This CDR3 has 14 residues. J was trimmed by 5 bases and V by 6 bases; bases with no gene match: 6. CDR1 and CDR2 from the germline V gene are MDHEN and SYDVKM. CDR3 sequence (DNA): TGTGCCAGCAGCAAAACAGGGGGGGATCAGCCCCAGCATTTT. Translated: CASSKTGGDQPQHF.

V usage is TRBV29-1 and J usage is TRBJ2-7, with D maybe TRBD2 (6 bases). CDR3 length: 12 amino acids. The germline gives CDR1 SQVTM, CDR2 ANQGSEA. The V gene lost 5 bases and the J gene lost 0 bases, with 8 bases spanning the gap. This CDR3 reads CSVRLVSYEQYF. CDR3 coding DNA: TGCAGCGTTAGACTAGTCTCCTACGAGCAGTACTTC.

The chain employs TRBV20-1 and TRBJ1-2; no reliable D call. CDR1 is DFQATT and CDR2 is SNEGSKA in the germline V gene (reference sequence). Deletions cut 3 bases from V and 8 bases from J, with 10 bases between. This CDR3 comprises 11 residues. The CDR3 spells CSASRSKGYTF. The CDR3 nucleotides are TGCAGTGCTAGTCGTAGCAAGGGCTACACCTTC.

This clone was observed once. The chain carries TRBV6-4 and TRBJ2-3; D possibly corresponds to TRBD2 (5 bases). The CDR3 length is 15 residues. The germline CDR1 and CDR2 sequences are MRHNA and SNTAGT. V was cut by 3 bases and J by 1 base, with 11 bases left in between. CDR3 nucleotides: TGTGCCAGCAGTGAGATGACTACCGGCACAGATACGCAGTATTTT. Residues: CASSEMTTGTDTQYF.

The chain has TRBV30 and TRBJ1-2; no clear D gene. V was cut by 3 bases and J by 4 bases, with 12 bases left in between. Germline-derived CDR1 and CDR2 are GTSNPN and SVGIG (reference sequence). The CDR3 is 13 amino acids. The CDR3 here is CAWSLDGGYGYTF. The CDR3 coding sequence is TGTGCCTGGAGCCTTGACGGAGGCTATGGCTACACCTTC. The variable domain in full, completed from reference TRBV30 and TRBJ1-2, reads SQTIHQWPATLVQPVGSPLSLECTVEGTSNPNLYWYRQAAGRGLQLLFYSVGIGQISSEVPQNLSASRPQDRQFILSSKKLLLSDSGFYLCAWSLDGGYGYTFGSGTRLTVV.

V gene TRBV5-1 combines with J gene TRBJ1-1; D is uncertain. Trimming stripped 0 bases from V and 0 bases from J, with 12 bases between. Germline V gene lookup returns CDR1 SGHRS and CDR2 YFSETQ. This CDR3 is built from 16 residues. CDR3 DNA sequence: TGCGCCAGCAGCTTGGAAGGGAGGCAGATGAACACTGAAGCTTTCTTT. Protein: CASSLEGRQMNTEAFF.

This rearrangement joins TRBV12-3 or TRBV12-4 to TRBJ1-5; D gene ambiguous. V gave up 1 base and J gave up 9 bases, with 7 bases separating them. The CDR3 contains 12 residues. CDR3 residues: CASSLGERPQHF. As DNA, the CDR3 is TGTGCCAGCAGTTTAGGGGAGCGGCCCCAGCATTTT.